The 6 T cell receptor beta chains given below trace back to one sample, sequenced in a study of OX40 agonist ivuxolimab in advanced cancers. TCRdb's table, derived via immunoSEQ multiplex PCR, lists solely in-frame clones and lacks some. The sample lists 90,000 to 100,000 clones; over 75% were seen once. Sample: CD4+ or CD8+ T cells sorted from blood, taken in a trial of the OX40 agonist ivuxolimab. Source of these receptors: an adult with an advanced solid tumor such as melanoma, head and neck, liver or kidney cancer.

This chain joins TRBV15 and TRBJ1-5, with 7 bases fitting TRBD1. Trimming cost V 4 bases and J 0 bases; bases outside gene matches: 6. This CDR3 has 16 amino acids. Germline CDR1 LNHNV, CDR2 YYDKDF (reference sequence). DNA for the CDR3: TGTGCCACCAGCACAGGGACAGCCTATAGCAATCAGCCCCAGCATTTT. Translated, it gives CATSTGTAYSNQPQHF.

This chain connects TRBV6-1 to TRBJ1-5, with a weak D call TRBD1 (5 bases). The CDR3 totals 15 residues. Trimming removed 5 bases from V and 0 bases from J, with 11 bases in between. Germline V lookup: CDR1 MNHNS, CDR2 SASEGT. In DNA, the CDR3 is TGTGCCAGCAGTCCGGGGGGATATAGCAATCAGCCCCAGCATTTT. Residues: CASSPGGYSNQPQHF.

V is TRBV19 and J is TRBJ2-7; TRBD2 agrees at 7 bases. V lost 5 bases and J lost 8; bases outside the gene matches: 12. The germline gives CDR1 LNHDA, CDR2 SQIVND (reference sequence). This CDR3 has 14 residues. CDR3 bases: TGTGCCAGTAGTGGCCGCCGGGGGGAGGTGAAGCAGTACTTC. Encoded protein: CASSGRRGEVKQYF.

The genes are TRBV7-2 and TRBJ2-3, with 8 bases that match TRBD1. In germline, CDR1 is SGHTA, CDR2 FQGNSA. V gave up 2 bases and J gave up 5 bases; unmatched junction bases: 9. CDR3 length: 16 amino acids. The CDR3 sequence: CASSLSRAGGLDTQYF. DNA for the CDR3: TGTGCCAGCAGCTTATCGAGGGCAGGGGGCCTAGATACGCAGTATTTT.

The CDR3: CASRTRLGGADGANVLTF. The CDR3 nucleotides read TGTGCCAGCAGAACCCGCCTGGGGGGCGCGGATGGGGCCAACGTCCTGACTTTC. The chain has TRBV9 and TRBJ2-6; D possibly matches TRBD1 or TRBD2 (6 bases each). This CDR3 is 18 amino acids long. Germline assignment: CDR1 SGDLS and CDR2 YYNGEE. V lost 5 bases and J 3 bases, leaving 21 bases between the germline ends. The variable domain in full, with the rest retrieved from reference TRBV9 and TRBJ2-6, is DSGVTQTPKHLITATGQRVTLRCSPRSGDLSVYWYQQSLDQGLQFLIQYYNGEERAKGNILERFSAQQFPDLHSELNLSSLELGDSALYFCASRTRLGGADGANVLTFGAGSRLTVL.

The J gene is TRBJ2-1, the V gene TRBV5-1; 12 bases line up with TRBD2. Germline V gene sequence: CDR1 SGHRS, CDR2 YFSETQ. The CDR3 consists of 15 residues. The junction had 3 bases not matched to a gene; V was cut back by 1 base and J by 7 bases. CDR3 sequence (DNA): TGCGCCAGCAGCTTGCTAGCGGGAGGGGAAAATGAGCAGTTCTTC. Protein product: CASSLLAGGENEQFF.